The clone carrying this T cell receptor beta chain has more than one count but fewer than ten. This sample is part of a study of Graves' ophthalmopathy and Graves' hyperthyroidism. The germline CDR1 and CDR2 sequences are LNHDA and SQIVND (reference sequence). V was pared by 3 bases and J by 2 bases, with 3 bases of the junction left unmatched. The CDR3 length is 14 residues. Amplification of the TCR beta CDR3 regions used RNA transcripts (as template). HTBI primers primed a first-round RT-PCR, and a second-round multiplex PCR followed. TCRdb reanalysed the multiplex PCR reads using MiXCR and keeps one entry per CDR3 protein. The table shows roughly 220,000 distinct CDR3 sequences, with 45% occurring only once.

The sample comprised peripheral blood. The sequence derives from an adult man with Graves' ophthalmopathy. The chain carries TRBV19 and TRBJ1-2; TRBD1 agrees at 7 bases. CDR3 loop: CASSMWDRNYGYTF. In DNA, the CDR3 is TGTGCCAGTAGTATGTGGGACAGAAACTATGGCTACACCTTC.